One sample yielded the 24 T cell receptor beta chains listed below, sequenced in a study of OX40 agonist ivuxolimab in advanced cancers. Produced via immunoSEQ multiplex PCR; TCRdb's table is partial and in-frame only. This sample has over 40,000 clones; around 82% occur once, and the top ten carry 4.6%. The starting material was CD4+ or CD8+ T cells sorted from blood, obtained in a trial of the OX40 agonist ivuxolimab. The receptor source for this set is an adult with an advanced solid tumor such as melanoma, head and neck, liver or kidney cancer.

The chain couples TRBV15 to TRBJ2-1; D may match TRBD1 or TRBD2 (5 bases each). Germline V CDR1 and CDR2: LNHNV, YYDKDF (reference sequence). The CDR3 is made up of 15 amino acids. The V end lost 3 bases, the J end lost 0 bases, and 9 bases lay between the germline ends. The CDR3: CATSRRGDSYNEQFF. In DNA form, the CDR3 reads TGTGCCACCAGCAGGAGGGGCGACTCCTACAATGAGCAGTTCTTC.

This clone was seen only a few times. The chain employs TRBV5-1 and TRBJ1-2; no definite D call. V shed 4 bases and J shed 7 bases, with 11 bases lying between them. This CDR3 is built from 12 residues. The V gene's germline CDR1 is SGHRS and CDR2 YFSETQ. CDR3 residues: CASSISSGGYTF. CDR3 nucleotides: TGCGCCAGCAGCATCTCAAGTGGTGGCTACACCTTC.

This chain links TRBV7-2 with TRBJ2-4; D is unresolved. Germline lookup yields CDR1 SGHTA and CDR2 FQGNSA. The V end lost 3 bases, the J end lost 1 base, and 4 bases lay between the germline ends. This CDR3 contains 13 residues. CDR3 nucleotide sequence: TGTGCCAGCAGCTTTGGGGCCAAAAACATTCAGTACTTC. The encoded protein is CASSFGAKNIQYF.

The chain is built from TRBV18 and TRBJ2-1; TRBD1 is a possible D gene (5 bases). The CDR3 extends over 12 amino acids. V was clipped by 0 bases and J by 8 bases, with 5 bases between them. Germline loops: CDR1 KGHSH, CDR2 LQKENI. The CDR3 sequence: CASSPPRDEQFF. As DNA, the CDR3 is TGTGCCAGCTCACCACCCAGGGATGAGCAGTTCTTC.

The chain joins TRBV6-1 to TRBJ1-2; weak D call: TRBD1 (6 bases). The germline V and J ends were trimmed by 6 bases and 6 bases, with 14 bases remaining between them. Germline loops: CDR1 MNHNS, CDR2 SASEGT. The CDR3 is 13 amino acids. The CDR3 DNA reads TGTGCCAGCAGCTCGACAGGCTTGGATGGCTACACCTTC. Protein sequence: CASSSTGLDGYTF.

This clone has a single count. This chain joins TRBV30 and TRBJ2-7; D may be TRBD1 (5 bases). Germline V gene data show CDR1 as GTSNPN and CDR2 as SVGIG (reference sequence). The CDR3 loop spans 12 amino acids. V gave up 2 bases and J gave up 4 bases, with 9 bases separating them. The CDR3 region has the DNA TGTGCCTGGAGTTTGACAGTATACGAGCAGTACTTC. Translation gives CAWSLTVYEQYF. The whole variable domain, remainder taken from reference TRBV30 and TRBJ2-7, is SQTIHQWPATLVQPVGSPLSLECTVEGTSNPNLYWYRQAAGRGLQLLFYSVGIGQISSEVPQNLSASRPQDRQFILSSKKLLLSDSGFYLCAWSLTVYEQYFGPGTRLTVT.

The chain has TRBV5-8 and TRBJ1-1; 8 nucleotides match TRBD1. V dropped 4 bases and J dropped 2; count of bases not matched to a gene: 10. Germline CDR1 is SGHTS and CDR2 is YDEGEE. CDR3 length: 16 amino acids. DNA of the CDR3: TGTGCCAGCAGCCCGGAACGGACAGGGTATAACACTGAAGCTTTCTTT. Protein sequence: CASSPERTGYNTEAFF.

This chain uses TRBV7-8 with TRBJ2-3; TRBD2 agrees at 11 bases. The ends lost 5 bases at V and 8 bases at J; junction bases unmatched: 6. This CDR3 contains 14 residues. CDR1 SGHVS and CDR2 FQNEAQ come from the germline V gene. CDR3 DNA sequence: TGTGCCAGCAGCCCAACTAGCGGGAGTGGTACGCAGTATTTT. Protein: CASSPTSGSGTQYF.

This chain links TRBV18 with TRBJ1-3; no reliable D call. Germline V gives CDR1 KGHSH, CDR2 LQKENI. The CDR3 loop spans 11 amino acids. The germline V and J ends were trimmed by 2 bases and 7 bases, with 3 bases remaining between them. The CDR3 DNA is TGTGCCAGCTCACCAGGGAACACCATATATTTT. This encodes CASSPGNTIYF.

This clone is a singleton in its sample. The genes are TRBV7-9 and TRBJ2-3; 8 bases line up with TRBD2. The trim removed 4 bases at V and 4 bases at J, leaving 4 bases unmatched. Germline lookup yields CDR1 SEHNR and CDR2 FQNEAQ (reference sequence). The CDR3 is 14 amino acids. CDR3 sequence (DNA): TGTGCCAGCAGCTCAGGACTAGCAGCAGATACGCAGTATTTT. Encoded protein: CASSSGLAADTQYF. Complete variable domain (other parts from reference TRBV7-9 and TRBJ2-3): DTGVSQNPRHKITKRGQNVTFRCDPISEHNRLYWYRQTLGQGPEFLTYFQNEAQLEKSRLLSDRFSAERPKGSFSTLEIQRTEQGDSAMYLCASSSGLAADTQYFGPGTRLTVL.

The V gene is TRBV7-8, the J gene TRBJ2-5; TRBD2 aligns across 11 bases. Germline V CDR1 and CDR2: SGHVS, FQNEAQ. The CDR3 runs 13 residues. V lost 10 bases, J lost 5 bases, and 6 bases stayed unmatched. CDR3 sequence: CATLAGDGETQYF. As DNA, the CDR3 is TGTGCCACACTAGCGGGAGATGGGGAGACCCAGTACTTC.

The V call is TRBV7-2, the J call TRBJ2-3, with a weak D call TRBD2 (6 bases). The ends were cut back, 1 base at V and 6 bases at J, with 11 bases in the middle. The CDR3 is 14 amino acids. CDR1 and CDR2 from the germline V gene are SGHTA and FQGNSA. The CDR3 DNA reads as TGTGCCAGCAGCTTAGACGGGAGCGGTGATACGCAGTATTTT. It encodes CASSLDGSGDTQYF.

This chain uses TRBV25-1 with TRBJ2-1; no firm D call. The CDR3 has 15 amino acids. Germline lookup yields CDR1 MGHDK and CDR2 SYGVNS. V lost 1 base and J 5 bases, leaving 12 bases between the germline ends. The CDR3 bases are TGTGCCAGCAGTGAATCAGGCCAGTTCAACAATGAGCAGTTCTTC. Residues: CASSESGQFNNEQFF.

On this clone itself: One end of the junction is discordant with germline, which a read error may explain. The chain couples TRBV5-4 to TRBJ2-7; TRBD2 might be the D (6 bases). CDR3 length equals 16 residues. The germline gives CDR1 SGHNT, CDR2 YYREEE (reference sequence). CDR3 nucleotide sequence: TGTGCCAGCAGCTTGGCGGTAGGCGGGGCGTCCTCCGAGCAGTACTTC. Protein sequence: CASSLAVGGASSEQYF.

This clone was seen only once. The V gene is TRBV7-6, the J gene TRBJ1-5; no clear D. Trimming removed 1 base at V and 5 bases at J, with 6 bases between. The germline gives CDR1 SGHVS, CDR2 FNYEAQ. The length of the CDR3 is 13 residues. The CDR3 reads CASSLGSDQPQHF. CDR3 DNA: TGTGCCAGCAGCTTAGGCTCAGATCAGCCCCAGCATTTT.

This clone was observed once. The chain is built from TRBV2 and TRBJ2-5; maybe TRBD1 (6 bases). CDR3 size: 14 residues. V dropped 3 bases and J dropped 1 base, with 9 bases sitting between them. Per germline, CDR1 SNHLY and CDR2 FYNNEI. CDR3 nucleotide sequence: TGTGCCAGCAGTGAGTGGACAGCCCAAGAGACCCAGTACTTC. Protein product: CASSEWTAQETQYF.

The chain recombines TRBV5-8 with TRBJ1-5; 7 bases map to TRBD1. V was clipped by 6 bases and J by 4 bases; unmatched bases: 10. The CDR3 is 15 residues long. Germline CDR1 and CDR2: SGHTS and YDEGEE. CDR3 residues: CASNEGAPKNQPQHF. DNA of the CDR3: TGTGCCAGCAACGAGGGGGCCCCCAAAAATCAGCCCCAGCATTTT.

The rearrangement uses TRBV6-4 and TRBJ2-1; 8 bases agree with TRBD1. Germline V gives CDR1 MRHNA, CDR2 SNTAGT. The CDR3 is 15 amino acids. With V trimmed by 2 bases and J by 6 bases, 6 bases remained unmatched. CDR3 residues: CASSDDRGLVNEQFF. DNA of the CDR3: TGTGCCAGCAGTGACGACAGGGGCTTAGTCAATGAGCAGTTCTTC.

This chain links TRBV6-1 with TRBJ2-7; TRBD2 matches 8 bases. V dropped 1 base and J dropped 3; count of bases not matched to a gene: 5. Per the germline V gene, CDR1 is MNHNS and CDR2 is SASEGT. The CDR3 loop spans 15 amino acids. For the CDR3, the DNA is TGTGCCAGCAGTGAAGGAGCGGCGGGGGGCTACGAGCAGTACTTC. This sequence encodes CASSEGAAGGYEQYF.

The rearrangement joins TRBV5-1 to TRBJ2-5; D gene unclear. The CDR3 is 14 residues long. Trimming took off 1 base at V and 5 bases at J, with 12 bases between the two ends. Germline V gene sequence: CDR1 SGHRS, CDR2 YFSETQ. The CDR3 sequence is CASSLQPQKETQYF. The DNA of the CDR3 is TGCGCCAGCAGCTTGCAGCCTCAGAAGGAGACCCAGTACTTC.

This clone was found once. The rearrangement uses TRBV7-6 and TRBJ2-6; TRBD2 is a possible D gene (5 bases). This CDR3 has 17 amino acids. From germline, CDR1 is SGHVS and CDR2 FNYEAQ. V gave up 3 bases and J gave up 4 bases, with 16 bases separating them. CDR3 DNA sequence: TGTGCCAGCAGCTTGCCCGGACTGACGACGGGGGCCAACGTCCTGACTTTC. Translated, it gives CASSLPGLTTGANVLTF.

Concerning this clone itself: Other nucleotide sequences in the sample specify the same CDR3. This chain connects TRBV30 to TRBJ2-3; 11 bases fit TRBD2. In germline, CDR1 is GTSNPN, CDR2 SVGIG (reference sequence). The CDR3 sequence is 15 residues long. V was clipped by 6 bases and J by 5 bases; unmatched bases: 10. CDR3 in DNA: TGTGCCTGCTCCTTATTAGCGGGAGGGAAAGATACGCAGTATTTT. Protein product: CACSLLAGGKDTQYF.

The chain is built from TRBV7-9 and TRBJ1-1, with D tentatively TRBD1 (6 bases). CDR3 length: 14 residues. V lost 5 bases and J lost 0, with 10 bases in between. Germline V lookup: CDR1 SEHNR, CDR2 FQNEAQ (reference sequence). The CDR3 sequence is CASSGGQLNTEAFF. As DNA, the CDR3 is TGTGCCAGCAGCGGAGGACAGTTGAACACTGAAGCTTTCTTT.

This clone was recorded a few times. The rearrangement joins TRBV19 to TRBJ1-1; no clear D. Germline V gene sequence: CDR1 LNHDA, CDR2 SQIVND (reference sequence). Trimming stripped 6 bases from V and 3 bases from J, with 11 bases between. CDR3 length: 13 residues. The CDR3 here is CASSYQVDTEAFF. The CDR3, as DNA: TGTGCCAGTAGCTATCAGGTAGACACTGAAGCTTTCTTT.